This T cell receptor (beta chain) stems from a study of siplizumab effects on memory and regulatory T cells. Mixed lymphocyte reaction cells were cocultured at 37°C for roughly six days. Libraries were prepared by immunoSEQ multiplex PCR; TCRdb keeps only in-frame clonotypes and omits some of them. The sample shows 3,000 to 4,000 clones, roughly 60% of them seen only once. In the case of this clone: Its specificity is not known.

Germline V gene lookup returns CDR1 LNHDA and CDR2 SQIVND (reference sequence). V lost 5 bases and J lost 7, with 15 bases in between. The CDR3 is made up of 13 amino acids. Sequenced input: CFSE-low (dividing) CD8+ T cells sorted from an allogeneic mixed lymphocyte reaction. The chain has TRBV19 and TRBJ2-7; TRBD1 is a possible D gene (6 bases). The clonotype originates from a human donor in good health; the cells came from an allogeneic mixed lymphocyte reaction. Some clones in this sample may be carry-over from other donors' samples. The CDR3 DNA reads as TGTGCCAGTAGTTCCTCGACAGGCCGGGAGCAGTACTTC. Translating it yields CASSSSTGREQYF.